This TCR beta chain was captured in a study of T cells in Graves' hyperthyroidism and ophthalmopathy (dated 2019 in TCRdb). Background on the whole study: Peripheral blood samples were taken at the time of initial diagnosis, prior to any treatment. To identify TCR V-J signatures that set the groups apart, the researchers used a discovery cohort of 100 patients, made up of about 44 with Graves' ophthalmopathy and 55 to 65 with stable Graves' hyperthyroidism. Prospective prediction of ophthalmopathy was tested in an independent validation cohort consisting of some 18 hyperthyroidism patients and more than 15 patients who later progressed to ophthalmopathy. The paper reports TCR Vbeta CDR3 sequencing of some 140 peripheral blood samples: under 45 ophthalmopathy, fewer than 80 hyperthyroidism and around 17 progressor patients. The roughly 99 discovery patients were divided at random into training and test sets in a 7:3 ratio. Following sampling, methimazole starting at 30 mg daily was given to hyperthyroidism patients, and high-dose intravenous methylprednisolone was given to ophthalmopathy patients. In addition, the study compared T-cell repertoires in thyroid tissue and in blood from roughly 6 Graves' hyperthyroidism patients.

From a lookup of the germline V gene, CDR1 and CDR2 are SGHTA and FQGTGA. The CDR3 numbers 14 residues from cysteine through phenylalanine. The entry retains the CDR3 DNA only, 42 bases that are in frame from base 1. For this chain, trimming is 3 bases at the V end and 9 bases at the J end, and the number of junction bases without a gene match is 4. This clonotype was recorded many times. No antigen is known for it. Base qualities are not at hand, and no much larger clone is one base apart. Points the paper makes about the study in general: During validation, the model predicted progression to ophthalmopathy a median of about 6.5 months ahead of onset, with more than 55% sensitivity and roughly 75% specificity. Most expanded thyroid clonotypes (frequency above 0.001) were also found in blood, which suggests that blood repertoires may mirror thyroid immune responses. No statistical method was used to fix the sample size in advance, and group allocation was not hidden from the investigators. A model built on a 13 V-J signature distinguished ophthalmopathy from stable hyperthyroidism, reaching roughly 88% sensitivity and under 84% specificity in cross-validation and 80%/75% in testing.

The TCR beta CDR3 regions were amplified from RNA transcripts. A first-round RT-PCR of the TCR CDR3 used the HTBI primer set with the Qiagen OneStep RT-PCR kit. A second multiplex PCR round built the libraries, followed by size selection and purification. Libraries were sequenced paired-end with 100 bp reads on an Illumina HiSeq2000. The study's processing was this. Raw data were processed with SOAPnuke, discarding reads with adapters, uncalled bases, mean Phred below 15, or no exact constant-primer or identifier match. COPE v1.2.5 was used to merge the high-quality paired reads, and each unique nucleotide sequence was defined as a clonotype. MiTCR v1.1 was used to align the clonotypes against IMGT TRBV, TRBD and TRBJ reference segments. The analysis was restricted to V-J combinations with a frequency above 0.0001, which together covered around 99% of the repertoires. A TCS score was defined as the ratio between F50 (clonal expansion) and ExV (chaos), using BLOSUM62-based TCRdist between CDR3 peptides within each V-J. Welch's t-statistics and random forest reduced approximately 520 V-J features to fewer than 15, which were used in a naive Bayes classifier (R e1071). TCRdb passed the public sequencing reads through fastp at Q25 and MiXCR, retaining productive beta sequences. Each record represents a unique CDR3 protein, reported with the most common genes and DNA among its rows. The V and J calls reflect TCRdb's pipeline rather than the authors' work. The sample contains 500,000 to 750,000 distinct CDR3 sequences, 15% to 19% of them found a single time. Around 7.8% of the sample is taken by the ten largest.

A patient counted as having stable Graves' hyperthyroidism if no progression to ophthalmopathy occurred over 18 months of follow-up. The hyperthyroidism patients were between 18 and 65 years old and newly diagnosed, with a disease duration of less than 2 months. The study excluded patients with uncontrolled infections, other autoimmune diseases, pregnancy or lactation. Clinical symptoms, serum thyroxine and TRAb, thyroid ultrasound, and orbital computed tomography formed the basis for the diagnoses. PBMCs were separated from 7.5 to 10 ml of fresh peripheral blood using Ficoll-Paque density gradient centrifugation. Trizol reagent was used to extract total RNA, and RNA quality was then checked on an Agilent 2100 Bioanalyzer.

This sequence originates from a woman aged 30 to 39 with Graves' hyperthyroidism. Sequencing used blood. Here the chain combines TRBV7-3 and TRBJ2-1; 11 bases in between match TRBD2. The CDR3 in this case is CASSFRGTSGEQFF. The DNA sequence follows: TGTGCCAGCAGCTTCAGAGGGACTAGCGGTGAGCAGTTCTTC.